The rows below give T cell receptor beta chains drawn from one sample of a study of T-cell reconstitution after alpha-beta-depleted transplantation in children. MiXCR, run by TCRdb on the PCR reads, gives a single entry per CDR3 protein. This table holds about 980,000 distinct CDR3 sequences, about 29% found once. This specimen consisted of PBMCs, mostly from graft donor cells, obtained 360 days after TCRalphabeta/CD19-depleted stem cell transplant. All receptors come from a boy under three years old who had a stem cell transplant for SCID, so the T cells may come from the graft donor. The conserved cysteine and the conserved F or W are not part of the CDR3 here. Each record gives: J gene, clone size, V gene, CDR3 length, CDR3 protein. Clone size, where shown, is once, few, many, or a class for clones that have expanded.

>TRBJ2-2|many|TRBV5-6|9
ASSLAGELF
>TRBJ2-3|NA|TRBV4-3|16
ASSQDRFAGDPWDTQY
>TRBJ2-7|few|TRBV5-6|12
ASSFQDRVYEQY
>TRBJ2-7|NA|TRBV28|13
ASSSPGQGDYEQY
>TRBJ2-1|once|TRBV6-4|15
ASSDSGRGSSYNEQF
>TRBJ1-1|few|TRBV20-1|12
SASGRYMNTEAF
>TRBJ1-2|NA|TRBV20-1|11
SARDSLKHGYT
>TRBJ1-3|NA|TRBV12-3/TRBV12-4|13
ASSSYLDGRGTIY
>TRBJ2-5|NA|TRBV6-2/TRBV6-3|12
ASSPRALRETQY
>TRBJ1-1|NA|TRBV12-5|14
ASGLPSDISNTEAF
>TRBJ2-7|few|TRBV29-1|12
SVGGGQAYYEQY
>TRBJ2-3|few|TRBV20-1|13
SAIRLAGAPDTQY
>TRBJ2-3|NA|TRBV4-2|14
ASSQEGGGRPDTQY
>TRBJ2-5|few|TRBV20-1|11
SASRKMGETQY
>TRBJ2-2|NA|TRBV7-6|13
ASSLAPGLPGELF
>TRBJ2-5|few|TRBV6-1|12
ASSHRGSQETQY
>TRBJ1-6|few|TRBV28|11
ASPGQRNSPLH
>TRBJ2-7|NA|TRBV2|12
ASSQVQFGYEQY
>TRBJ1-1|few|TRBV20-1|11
SARGSWAAEAF
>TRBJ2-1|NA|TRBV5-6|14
ASSHPDRGIYNEQF
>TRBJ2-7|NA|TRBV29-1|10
SVRKPGYEQY
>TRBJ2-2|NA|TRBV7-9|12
ASSFFRGAGELF
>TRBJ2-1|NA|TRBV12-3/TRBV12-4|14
ASSTIQGVPYNEQF